Sequencing of this TCR beta chain was carried out in a study of OX40 agonist ivuxolimab in advanced cancers. Study summary: Ivuxolimab is a fully human IgG2 antibody that activates OX40 (CD134). At 82.7% male, the cohort had a mean age of approximately 60 years, ranging from roughly 20 to 90.

Repertoires were generated with immunoSEQ multiplex PCR, while TCRdb's copy carries only in-frame clones and drops some. Of some 87,000 clones in the sample, 90% to 95% are singletons; the top ten hold around 10%. This CDR3 is built from 17 residues. Germline-derived CDR1 and CDR2 are SEHNR and FQNEAQ (reference sequence). J was trimmed by 0 bases and V by 4 bases; bases with no gene match: 3. The starting material was CD4+ or CD8+ T cells sorted from blood, obtained in a trial of the OX40 agonist ivuxolimab. This clonotype was obtained from an adult with an advanced solid tumor such as melanoma, head and neck, liver or kidney cancer. V is TRBV7-9 and J is TRBJ2-7; 16 bases agree with TRBD2. The CDR3 DNA follows: TGTGCCAGCAGCTACGGGACTAGCGGGAGGGCCTCCTACGAGCAGTACTTC. It specifies CASSYGTSGRASYEQYF.